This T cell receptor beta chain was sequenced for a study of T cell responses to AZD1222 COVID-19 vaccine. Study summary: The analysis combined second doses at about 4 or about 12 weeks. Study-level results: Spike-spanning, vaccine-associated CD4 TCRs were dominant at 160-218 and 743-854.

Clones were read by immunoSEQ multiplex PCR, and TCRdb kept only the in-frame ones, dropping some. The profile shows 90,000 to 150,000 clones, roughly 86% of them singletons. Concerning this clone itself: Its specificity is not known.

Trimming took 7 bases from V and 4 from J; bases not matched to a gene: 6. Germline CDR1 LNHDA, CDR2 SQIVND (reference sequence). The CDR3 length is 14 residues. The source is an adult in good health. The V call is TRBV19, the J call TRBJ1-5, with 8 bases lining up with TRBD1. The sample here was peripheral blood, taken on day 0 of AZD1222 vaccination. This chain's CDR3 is CASIPGTGNQPQHF. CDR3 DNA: TGTGCCAGTATCCCCGGGACAGGAAATCAGCCCCAGCATTTT.